Below, 6 T cell receptor beta chains from the same sample are listed, as sequenced in a study of cytotoxic CD8 clonotypes in ibrutinib-treated CLL (dated by TCRdb to about 2021). Library construction relied on the immunoSEQ multiplex PCR assay. The table was pulled from immuneACCESS by TCRdb, which kept in-frame rearrangements only. Such tables lose some clones; where checked, under half of the loss comes from unresolved V genes, and the rest has no known cause. Here the sample has around 97,000 clones; around four fifths occur a single time. In total, the top ten clones hold 32% of the sample. Explained via the paper, the time point label denotes: 12 months on ibrutinib. The starting material was PBMCs, obtained after 12 months of ibrutinib treatment. The receptor set was obtained from a human donor with chronic lymphocytic leukemia.

This chain uses TRBV18 with TRBJ1-2; D uncertain. The CDR3 has 14 amino acids. The V gene's germline CDR1 is KGHSH and CDR2 LQKENI. The V and J ends lost 3 bases and 0 bases respectively, with 8 bases between them. The CDR3 coding sequence is TGTGCCAGCTCACCGGCAATGTCTAACTATGGCTACACCTTC. The encoded protein is CASSPAMSNYGYTF.

The chain links TRBV7-2 to TRBJ2-3, with 9 bases identical to TRBD2. There are 18 residues in the CDR3. Germline V CDR1 and CDR2: SGHTA, FQGNSA. J was trimmed by 0 bases and V by 8 bases; bases with no gene match: 15. This chain's CDR3 is CASGGKAGGGGSTDTQYF. CDR3 sequence (DNA): TGTGCCAGCGGCGGCAAGGCGGGGGGGGGCGGTAGCACAGATACGCAGTATTTT.

The V gene is TRBV11-1, the J gene TRBJ1-6; weak D call: TRBD1 (6 bases). Trimming pared 5 bases from V and 7 bases from J, leaving 12 bases between. Germline V CDR1 and CDR2: SGHAT, FQDESV (reference sequence). The CDR3 loop spans 14 amino acids. CDR3 protein: CASSAGQSNSPLHF. In DNA, the CDR3 is TGTGCCAGCAGCGCTGGACAGTCGAATTCACCCCTCCACTTT. Supplemented by reference TRBV11-1 and TRBJ1-6, the full variable domain reads EAEVAQSPRYKITEKSQAVAFWCDPISGHATLYWYRQILGQGPELLVQFQDESVVDDSQLPKDRFSAERLKGVDSTLKIQPAELGDSAMYLCASSAGQSNSPLHFGNGTRLTVT.

This chain connects TRBV7-9 to TRBJ1-5, with D possibly TRBD1 on 6 matching bases. With 4 bases removed from V and 4 bases from J, the gap between germline ends came to 14 bases. The CDR3 length is 15 residues. The germline CDR1 and CDR2 sequences are SEHNR and FQNEAQ (reference sequence). CDR3 sequence (DNA): TGTGCCAGCAGCTGGTTGGACAGCGCGAATCAGCCCCAGCATTTT. Encoded protein: CASSWLDSANQPQHF.

Only a few counts were recorded for this clone. V is TRBV5-1 and J is TRBJ2-7, with TRBD1 matching over 11 bases. The germline gives CDR1 SGHRS, CDR2 YFSETQ. Trimming took 4 bases from V and 5 from J; bases not matched to a gene: 5. The CDR3 has 14 residues. CDR3 region: CASSPGQGVNEQYF. The CDR3 DNA follows: TGCGCCAGCAGCCCGGGACAGGGGGTCAACGAGCAGTACTTC. The variable domain in full, with the rest retrieved from reference TRBV5-1 and TRBJ2-7, is KAGVTQTPRYLIKTRGQQVTLSCSPISGHRSVSWYQQTPGQGLQFLFEYFSETQRNKGNFPGRFSGRQFSNSRSEMNVSTLELGDSALYLCASSPGQGVNEQYFGPGTRLTVT.

The V call is TRBV7-2, the J call TRBJ1-3; D is uncertain. The length of the CDR3 is 15 residues. CDR1 is SGHTA and CDR2 is FQGNSA in the germline V gene. Deletions cut 5 bases from V and 4 bases from J, with 15 bases between. The CDR3 sequence is CASSLNIGKGNTIYF. The CDR3 DNA reads as TGTGCCAGCAGCCTAAACATCGGCAAGGGAAACACCATATATTTT.